The present T cell receptor beta chain was sequenced within a study of T cells in Graves' hyperthyroidism and ophthalmopathy. The study left out patients who had uncontrolled infection, other autoimmune disease, pregnancy or lactation. Clinical symptoms, serum thyroxine and TRAb, thyroid ultrasound and orbital computed tomography together formed the diagnostic basis. The PBMCs were taken from approximately 11 ml of fresh peripheral blood. Researchers took RNA transcripts and amplified the TCR beta CDR3 regions from them. The study used the HTBI primer set for a first-round RT-PCR of the TCR CDR3. TCRdb redid the calling of the multiplex PCR reads with MiXCR, one entry per CDR3 protein. This table holds a few hundred thousand distinct CDR3 sequences, 16% found once. The CDR3 totals 16 residues. Germline V gene lookup returns CDR1 SGDLS and CDR2 YYNGEE. V lost 0 bases, J lost 4 bases, and 6 bases stayed unmatched.

The sample taken for sequencing was blood. The sequence was collected from a woman aged 35 to 49 with Graves' ophthalmopathy. The gene calls are TRBV9 and TRBJ2-1, with 8 nucleotides matching TRBD2. This chain's CDR3 is CASSVGLAGLYNEQFF. As DNA, the CDR3 is TGTGCCAGCAGCGTAGGTCTAGCGGGCCTGTACAATGAGCAGTTCTTC.